This T cell receptor beta chain is from a study of T cell changes during pregnancy in multiple sclerosis. About this clone: Other DNA sequences in the sample encode the same CDR3.

The method was immunoSEQ multiplex PCR; TCRdb's version includes in-frame clones alone and lacks a portion of them. The repertoire holds 35,000 to 45,000 clones, with over 75% as singletons. Source: CD4+ T cells from peripheral blood mononuclear cells, taken in the third trimester of pregnancy. This TCR was recovered from a female donor with multiple sclerosis, enrolled in a pregnancy study.

The CDR3 DNA is TGTGCCAGTAGTATAGTTGGGGGGAACTATGGCTACACCTTC. Protein: CASSIVGGNYGYTF. This chain links TRBV19 with TRBJ1-2, with D possibly being TRBD1 (5 bases). The CDR3 extends over 14 amino acids. V lost 1 base to trimming and J lost 2 bases, with 8 bases between them. The germline V gene encodes CDR1 LNHDA and CDR2 SQIVND (reference sequence).